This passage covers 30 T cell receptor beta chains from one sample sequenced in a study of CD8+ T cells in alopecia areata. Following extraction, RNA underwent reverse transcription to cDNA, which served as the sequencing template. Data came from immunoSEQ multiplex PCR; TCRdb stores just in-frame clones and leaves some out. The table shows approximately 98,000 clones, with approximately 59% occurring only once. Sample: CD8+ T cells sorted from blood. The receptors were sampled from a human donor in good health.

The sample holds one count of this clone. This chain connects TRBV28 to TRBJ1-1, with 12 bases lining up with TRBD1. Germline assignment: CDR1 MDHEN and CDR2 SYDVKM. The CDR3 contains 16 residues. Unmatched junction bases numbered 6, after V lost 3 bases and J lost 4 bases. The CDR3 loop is CASSLGTGGRSTEAFF. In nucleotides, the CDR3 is TGTGCCAGCAGTTTGGGGACAGGGGGCCGGAGCACTGAAGCTTTCTTT.

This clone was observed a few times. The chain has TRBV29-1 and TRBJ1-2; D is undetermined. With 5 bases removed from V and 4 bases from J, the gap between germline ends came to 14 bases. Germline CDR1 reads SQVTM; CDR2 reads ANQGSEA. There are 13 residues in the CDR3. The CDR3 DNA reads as TGCAGCGTTATGGGCCCCTCGGCCTATGGCTACACCTTC. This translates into CSVMGPSAYGYTF.

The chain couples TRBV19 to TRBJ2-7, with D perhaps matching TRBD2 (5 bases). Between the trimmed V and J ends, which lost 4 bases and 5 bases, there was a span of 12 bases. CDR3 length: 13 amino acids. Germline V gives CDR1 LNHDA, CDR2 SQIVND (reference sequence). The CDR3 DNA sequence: TGTGCCAGTAGTACGGAGGAGAGCGACGAGCAGTACTTC. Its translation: CASSTEESDEQYF.

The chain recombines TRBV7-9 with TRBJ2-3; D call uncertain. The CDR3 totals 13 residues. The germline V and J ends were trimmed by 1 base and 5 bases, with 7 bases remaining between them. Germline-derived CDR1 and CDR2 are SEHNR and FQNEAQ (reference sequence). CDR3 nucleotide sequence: TGTGCCAGCAGCTTAGGAGGAGAAGATACGCAGTATTTT. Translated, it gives CASSLGGEDTQYF. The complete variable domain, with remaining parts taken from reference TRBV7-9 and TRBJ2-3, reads DTGVSQNPRHKITKRGQNVTFRCDPISEHNRLYWYRQTLGQGPEFLTYFQNEAQLEKSRLLSDRFSAERPKGSFSTLEIQRTEQGDSAMYLCASSLGGEDTQYFGPGTRLTVL.

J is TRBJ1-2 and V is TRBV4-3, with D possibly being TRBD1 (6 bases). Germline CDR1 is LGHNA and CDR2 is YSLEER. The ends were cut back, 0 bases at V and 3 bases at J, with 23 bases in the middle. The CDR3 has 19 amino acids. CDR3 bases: TGCGCCAGCAGCCAAGAATTATCAACCCTGGCGGGGGCAGACTATGGCTACACCTTC. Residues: CASSQELSTLAGADYGYTF.

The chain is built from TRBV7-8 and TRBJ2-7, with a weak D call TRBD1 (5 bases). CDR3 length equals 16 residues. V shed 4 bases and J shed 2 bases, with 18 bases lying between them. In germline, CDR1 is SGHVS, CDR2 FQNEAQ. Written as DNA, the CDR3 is TGTGCCAGCAGCTCGCCGCGAGCAGGGAAGACCTACGAGCAGTACTTC. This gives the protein CASSSPRAGKTYEQYF.

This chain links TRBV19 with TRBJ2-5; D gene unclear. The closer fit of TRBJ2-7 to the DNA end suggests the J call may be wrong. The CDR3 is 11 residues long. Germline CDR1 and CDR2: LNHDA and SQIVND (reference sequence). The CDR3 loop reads CASSTTYEQYF. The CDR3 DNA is TGTGCCAGTAGTACCACCTACGAGCAGTACTTC.

As DNA, the CDR3 is TGTGCCATCAGTGAGCGGGACGGGGGGGCGAAAACAGATACGCAGTATTTT. Its translation is CAISERDGGAKTDTQYF. The rearrangement uses TRBV10-3 and TRBJ2-3; 8 bases align to TRBD2. V lost 2 bases, J lost 3 bases, and 10 bases stayed unmatched. Germline V CDR1 and CDR2: ENHRY, SYGVKD. The CDR3 is 17 residues long.

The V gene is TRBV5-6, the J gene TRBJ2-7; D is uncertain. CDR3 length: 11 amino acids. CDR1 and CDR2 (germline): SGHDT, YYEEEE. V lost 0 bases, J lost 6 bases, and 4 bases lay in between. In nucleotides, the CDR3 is TGTGCCAGCAGCTTGGCCGGCGAGCAGTACTTC. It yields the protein CASSLAGEQYF.

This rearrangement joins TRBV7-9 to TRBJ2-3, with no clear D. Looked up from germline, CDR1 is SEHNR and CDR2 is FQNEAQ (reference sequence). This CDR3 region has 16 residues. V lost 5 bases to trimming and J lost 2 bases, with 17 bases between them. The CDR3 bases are TGTGCCAGCAGCCCAACCGGGTGGGCCACCACAGATACGCAGTATTTT. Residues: CASSPTGWATTDTQYF.

In nucleotides, the CDR3 is TGTGCCTGGAAAGGCACAGGGGGCCGTCATGAAAAACTGTTTTTT. This gives the protein CAWKGTGGRHEKLFF. V usage is TRBV30 and J usage is TRBJ1-4; 9 positions match TRBD1. The V gene end was trimmed by 4 bases and the J gene end by 6 bases; junction bases not matched to a gene: 9. Germline V CDR1 and CDR2: GTSNPN, SVGIG (reference sequence). The CDR3 has 15 residues.

The CDR3 region has the DNA TGTACATGCGGAGCGGCGTCCGCAGATACGCAGTATTTT. Its translation: CTCGAASADTQYF. This chain joins TRBV30 and TRBJ2-3, with D maybe TRBD2 (5 bases). The CDR3 is 13 residues long. CDR1 and CDR2 from the germline V gene are GTSNPN and SVGIG (reference sequence).

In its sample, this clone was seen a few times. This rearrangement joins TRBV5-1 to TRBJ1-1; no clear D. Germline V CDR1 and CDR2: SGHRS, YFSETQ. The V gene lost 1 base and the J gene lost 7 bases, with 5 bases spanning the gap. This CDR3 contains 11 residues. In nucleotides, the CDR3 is TGCGCCAGCAGCTTGTCCGGTGAAGCTTTCTTT. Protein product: CASSLSGEAFF.

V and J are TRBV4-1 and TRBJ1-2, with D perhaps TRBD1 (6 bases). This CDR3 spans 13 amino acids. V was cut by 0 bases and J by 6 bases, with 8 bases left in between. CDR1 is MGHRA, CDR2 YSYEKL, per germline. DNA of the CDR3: TGCGCCAGCAGCCAAGAGAGGACAGATGGCTACACCTTC. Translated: CASSQERTDGYTF.

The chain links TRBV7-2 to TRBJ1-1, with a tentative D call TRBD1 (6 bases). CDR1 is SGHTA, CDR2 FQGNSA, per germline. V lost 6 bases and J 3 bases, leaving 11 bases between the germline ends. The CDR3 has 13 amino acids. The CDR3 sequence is CASRGPGDTEAFF. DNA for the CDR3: TGTGCCAGCAGGGGGCCAGGGGACACTGAAGCTTTCTTT.

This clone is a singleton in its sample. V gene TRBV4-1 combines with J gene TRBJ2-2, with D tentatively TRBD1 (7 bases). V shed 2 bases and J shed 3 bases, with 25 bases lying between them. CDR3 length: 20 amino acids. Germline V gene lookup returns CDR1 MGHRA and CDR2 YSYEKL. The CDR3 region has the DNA TGCGCCAGCAGCCAACGGTCGATGGACGGGGGCAGGGGGGACACCGGGGAGCTGTTTTTT. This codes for CASSQRSMDGGRGDTGELFF.

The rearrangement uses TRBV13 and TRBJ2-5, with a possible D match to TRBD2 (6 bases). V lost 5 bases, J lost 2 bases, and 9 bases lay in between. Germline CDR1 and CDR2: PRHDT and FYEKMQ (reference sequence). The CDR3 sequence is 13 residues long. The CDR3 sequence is CASSTGTQETQYF. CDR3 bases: TGTGCCAGCAGCACCGGGACTCAAGAGACCCAGTACTTC. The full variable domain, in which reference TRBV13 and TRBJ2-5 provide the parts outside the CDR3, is AAGVIQSPRHLIKEKRETATLKCYPIPRHDTVYWYQQGPGQDPQFLISFYEKMQSDKGSIPDRFSAQQFSDYHSELNMSSLELGDSALYFCASSTGTQETQYFGPGTRLLVL.

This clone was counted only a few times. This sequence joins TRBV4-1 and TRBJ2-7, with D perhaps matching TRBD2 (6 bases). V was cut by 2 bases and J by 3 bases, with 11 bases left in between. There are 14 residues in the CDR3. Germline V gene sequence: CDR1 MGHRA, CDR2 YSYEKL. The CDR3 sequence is CASSQPGLDYEQYF. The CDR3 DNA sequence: TGCGCCAGCAGCCAACCGGGACTGGACTACGAGCAGTACTTC.

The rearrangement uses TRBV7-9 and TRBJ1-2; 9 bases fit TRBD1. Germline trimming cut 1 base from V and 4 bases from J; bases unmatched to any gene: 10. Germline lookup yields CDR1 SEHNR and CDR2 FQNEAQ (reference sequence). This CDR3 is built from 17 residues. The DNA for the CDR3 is TGTGCCAGCAGCTTAGAGCACAGGGGGCTCTTTAGCTATGGCTACACCTTC. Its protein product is CASSLEHRGLFSYGYTF.

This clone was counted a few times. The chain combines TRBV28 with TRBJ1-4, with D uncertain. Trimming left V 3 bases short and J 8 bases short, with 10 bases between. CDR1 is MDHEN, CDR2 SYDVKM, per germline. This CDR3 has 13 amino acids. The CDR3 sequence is CASSLRNFEKLFF. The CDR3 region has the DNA TGTGCCAGCAGTTTGCGGAACTTCGAAAAACTGTTTTTT.

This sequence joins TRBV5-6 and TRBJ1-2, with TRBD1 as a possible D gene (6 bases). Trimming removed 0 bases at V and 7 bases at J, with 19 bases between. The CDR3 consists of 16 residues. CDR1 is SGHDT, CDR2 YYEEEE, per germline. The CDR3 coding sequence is TGTGCCAGCAGCTTGGGCCCAGCGGGGGCGCCGGGTGGCTACACCTTC. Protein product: CASSLGPAGAPGGYTF.

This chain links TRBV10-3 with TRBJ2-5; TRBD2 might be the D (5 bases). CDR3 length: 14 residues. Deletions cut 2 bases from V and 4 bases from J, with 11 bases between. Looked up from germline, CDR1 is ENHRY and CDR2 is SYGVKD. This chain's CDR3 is CAISERTAGETQYF. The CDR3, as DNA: TGTGCCATCAGTGAGCGGACGGCGGGAGAGACCCAGTACTTC.

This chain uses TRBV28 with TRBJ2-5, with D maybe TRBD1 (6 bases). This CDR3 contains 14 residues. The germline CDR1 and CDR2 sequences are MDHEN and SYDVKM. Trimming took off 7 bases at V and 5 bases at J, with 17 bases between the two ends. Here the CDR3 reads CASTAVPGDETQYF. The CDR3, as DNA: TGTGCCAGCACCGCGGTCCCAGGGGACGAGACCCAGTACTTC.

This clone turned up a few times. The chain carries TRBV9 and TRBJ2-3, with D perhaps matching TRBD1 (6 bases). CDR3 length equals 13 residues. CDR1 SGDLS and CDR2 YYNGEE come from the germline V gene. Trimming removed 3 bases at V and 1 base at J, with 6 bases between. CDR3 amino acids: CASSAGGTDTQYF. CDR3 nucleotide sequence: TGTGCCAGCAGCGCAGGGGGCACAGATACGCAGTATTTT.

DNA for the CDR3: TGTGCCAGCAGGGCCTGGTTCCAGTACTTC. It is translated as CASRAWFQYF. V and J are TRBV2 and TRBJ2-5; D unclear. Germline assignment: CDR1 SNHLY and CDR2 FYNNEI. There are 10 residues in the CDR3. V dropped 6 bases and J dropped 10 bases, with 9 bases sitting between them.

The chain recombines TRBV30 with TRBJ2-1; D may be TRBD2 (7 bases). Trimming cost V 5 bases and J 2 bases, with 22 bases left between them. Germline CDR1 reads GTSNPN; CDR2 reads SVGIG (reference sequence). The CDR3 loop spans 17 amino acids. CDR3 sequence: CAWGGPGRDYTYNEQFF. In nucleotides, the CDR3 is TGTGCCTGGGGGGGCCCCGGCCGGGACTACACCTACAATGAGCAGTTCTTC.

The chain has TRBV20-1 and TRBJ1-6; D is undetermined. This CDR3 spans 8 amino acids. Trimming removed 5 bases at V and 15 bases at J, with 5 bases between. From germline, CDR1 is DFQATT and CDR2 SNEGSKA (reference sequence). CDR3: CSAVGLHF. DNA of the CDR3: TGCAGTGCTGTCGGCCTCCACTTT.

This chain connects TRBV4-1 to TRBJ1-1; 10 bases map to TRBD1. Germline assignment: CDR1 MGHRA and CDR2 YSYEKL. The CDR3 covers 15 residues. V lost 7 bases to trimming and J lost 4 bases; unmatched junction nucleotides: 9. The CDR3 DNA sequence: TGCGCCAGCAACCATCAGGACAGGGGGAGCACTGAAGCTTTCTTT. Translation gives CASNHQDRGSTEAFF.

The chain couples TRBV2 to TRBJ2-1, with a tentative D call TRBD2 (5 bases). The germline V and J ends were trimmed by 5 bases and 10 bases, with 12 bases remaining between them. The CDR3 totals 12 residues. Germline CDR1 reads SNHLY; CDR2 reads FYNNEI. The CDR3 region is CASSSILDEQFF. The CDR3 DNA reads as TGTGCCAGCAGTTCGATACTAGACGAGCAGTTCTTC. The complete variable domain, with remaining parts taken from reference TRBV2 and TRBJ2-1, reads EPEVTQTPSHQVTQMGQEVILRCVPISNHLYFYWYRQILGQKVEFLVSFYNNEISEKSEIFDDQFSVERPDGSNFTLKIRSTKLEDSAMYFCASSSILDEQFFGPGTRLTVL.

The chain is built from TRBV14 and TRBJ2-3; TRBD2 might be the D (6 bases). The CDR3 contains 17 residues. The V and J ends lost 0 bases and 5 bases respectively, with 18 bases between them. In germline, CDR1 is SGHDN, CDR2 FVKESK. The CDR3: CASSQDVGGVSGDTQYF. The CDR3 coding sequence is TGTGCCAGCAGCCAAGATGTGGGGGGAGTTAGCGGAGATACGCAGTATTTT.